The source of this TCR beta chain is a study of early T cells in non-severe SARS-CoV-2 infection. TCRdb redid the calling of the 5' RACE reads with MiXCR, one entry per CDR3 protein. The data show about 76,000 distinct CDR3 sequences, around 11% seen once. After removal of 0 bases from V and 9 bases from J, the junction contained 5 bases not matched to a gene. The germline CDR1 and CDR2 sequences are SGHRS and YFSETQ. The CDR3 contains 15 residues. The TCR comes from an adult who was a healthcare worker with PCR-confirmed SARS-CoV-2 infection or an uninfected control (not recorded which). Specimen: whole blood. The genes are TRBV5-1 and TRBJ2-1; 11 bases are a match to TRBD2. The CDR3 DNA follows: TGCGCCAGCAGCTTGGTGCTAGCGGGGGGATCTGAGCAGTTCTTC. It encodes CASSLVLAGGSEQFF.